The source of this T cell receptor beta chain is a study of shared clonotypes between healthy human individuals. Repertoires were generated with immunoSEQ multiplex PCR, while TCRdb's copy carries only in-frame clones and drops some. The sample consists of roughly 1,500,000 clones, about 98.5% of them appearing once. The ends lost 3 bases at V and 6 bases at J; junction bases unmatched: 7. The CDR3 consists of 15 residues. The V gene's germline CDR1 is SGHAT and CDR2 FQNNGV. Sequencing was carried out using naive CD4+ T cells sorted from blood. Subset of the sample: CD45RA+ positively selected. V usage is TRBV11-2 and J usage is TRBJ1-4; 7 nucleotides agree with TRBD1. This receptor was obtained from a man aged 30-40 years in good health. CDR3 bases: TGTGCCAGCAGCTTTAGTACAGGGGTCTATGAAAAACTGTTTTTT. Translating it yields CASSFSTGVYEKLFF.